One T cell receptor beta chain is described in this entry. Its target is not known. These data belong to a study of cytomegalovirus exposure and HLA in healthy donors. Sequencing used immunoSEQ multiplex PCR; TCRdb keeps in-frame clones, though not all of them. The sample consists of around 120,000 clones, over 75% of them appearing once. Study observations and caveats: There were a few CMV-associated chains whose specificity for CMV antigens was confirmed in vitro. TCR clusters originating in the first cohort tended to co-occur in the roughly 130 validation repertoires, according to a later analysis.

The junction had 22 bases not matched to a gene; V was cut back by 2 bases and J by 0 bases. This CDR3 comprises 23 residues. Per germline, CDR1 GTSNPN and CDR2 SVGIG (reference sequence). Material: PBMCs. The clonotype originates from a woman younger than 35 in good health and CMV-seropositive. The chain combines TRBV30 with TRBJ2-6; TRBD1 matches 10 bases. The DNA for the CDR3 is TGTGCCTGGAGTAGATCACTGAAAACTTGGGACAGGGGCCATTACTCTGGGGCCAACGTCCTGACTTTC. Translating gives CAWSRSLKTWDRGHYSGANVLTF. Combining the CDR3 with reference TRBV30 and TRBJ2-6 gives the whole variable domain SQTIHQWPATLVQPVGSPLSLECTVEGTSNPNLYWYRQAAGRGLQLLFYSVGIGQISSEVPQNLSASRPQDRQFILSSKKLLLSDSGFYLCAWSRSLKTWDRGHYSGANVLTFGAGSRLTVL.